These 18 T cell receptor beta chains share one sample of origin, sequenced in a study of OX40 agonist ivuxolimab in advanced cancers. Libraries were prepared by immunoSEQ multiplex PCR; TCRdb keeps only in-frame clonotypes and omits some of them. The profile shows over 90,000 clones, approximately 93% of them singletons. The specimen comprised CD4+ or CD8+ T cells sorted from blood, sampled in a trial of the OX40 agonist ivuxolimab. These receptors all stem from an adult with an advanced solid tumor such as melanoma, head and neck, liver or kidney cancer.

V gene TRBV10-1 combines with J gene TRBJ1-4, with 7 bases matching TRBD1. Germline CDR1 is WNHNN and CDR2 is SYGVQD (reference sequence). The CDR3 spans 18 residues. Trimming at V came to 7 bases and at J to 0 bases, leaving 14 bases not matched to a gene. The CDR3 coding sequence is TGCGCCAGCACTGTCGCGGGACAGTTCAACGCAACTAATGAAAAACTGTTTTTT. The encoded protein is CASTVAGQFNATNEKLFF.

The chain combines TRBV6-6 with TRBJ1-1; D call uncertain. The CDR3 contains 13 residues. V lost 5 bases and J lost 1, with 8 bases in between. The germline CDR1 and CDR2 sequences are MNHNY and SVGAGI (reference sequence). The DNA for the CDR3 is TGTGCCAGCAGTCCCCCAGGGAACACTGAAGCTTTCTTT. Translated, it gives CASSPPGNTEAFF.

This clone was found once. The chain links TRBV6-5 to TRBJ1-3; D is undetermined. Trimming removed 0 bases from V and 0 bases from J, with 9 bases in between. This CDR3 contains 16 residues. The germline CDR1 and CDR2 sequences are MNHEY and SVGAGI. CDR3 in amino acids: CASSYSNSNSGNTIYF. For the CDR3, the DNA is TGTGCCAGCAGTTACTCGAACAGTAACTCTGGAAACACCATATATTTT.

The gene calls are TRBV14 and TRBJ1-3; D is undetermined. The CDR3 has 18 residues. Deletions cut 0 bases from V and 0 bases from J, with 15 bases between. CDR1 and CDR2 from the germline V gene are SGHDN and FVKESK. The CDR3 spells CASSQDPPWHSSGNTIYF. CDR3 nucleotide sequence: TGTGCCAGCAGCCAAGATCCGCCGTGGCACTCCTCTGGAAACACCATATATTTT.

The chain uses TRBV7-3 and TRBJ1-1; 10 positions agree with TRBD1. The CDR3 consists of 13 residues. Germline assignment: CDR1 SGHTA and CDR2 FQGTGA. With V trimmed by 4 bases and J by 6 bases, 2 bases remained unmatched. The CDR3 here is CASSSGQGSEAFF. CDR3 sequence (DNA): TGTGCCAGCAGCTCGGGACAGGGGTCTGAAGCTTTCTTT. Complete variable domain (other parts from reference TRBV7-3 and TRBJ1-1): GAGVSQTPSNKVTEKGKYVELRCDPISGHTALYWYRQSLGQGPEFLIYFQGTGAADDSGLPNDRFFAVRPEGSVSTLKIQRTERGDSAVYLCASSSGQGSEAFFGQGTRLTVV.

This clone appeared a single time. The rearrangement links TRBV6-5 to TRBJ2-6; 8 bases are a match to TRBD1. The CDR3 runs to 15 residues. Trimming at V came to 6 bases and at J to 2 bases, leaving 3 bases not matched to a gene. Per germline, CDR1 MNHEY and CDR2 SVGAGI. CDR3 protein: CASRPDRAGANVLTF. For the CDR3, the DNA is TGTGCCAGCAGACCGGACAGGGCTGGGGCCAACGTCCTGACTTTC.

The chain has TRBV28 and TRBJ1-2; tentative D call: TRBD1 (6 bases). This CDR3 is built from 13 residues. Trimming removed 5 bases at V and 4 bases at J, with 11 bases between. The V gene's germline CDR1 is MDHEN and CDR2 SYDVKM. CDR3 region: CASSATGPYGYTF. The CDR3 DNA is TGTGCCAGCAGTGCGACAGGCCCCTATGGCTACACCTTC.

DNA for the CDR3: TGTGCCAGCCCCGGGACAGGTGAAACCACTGAAGCTTTCTTT. Translation: CASPGTGETTEAFF. The rearrangement joins TRBV11-3 to TRBJ1-1; TRBD1 agrees at 8 bases. Trimming took 8 bases from V and 4 from J; bases not matched to a gene: 9. This CDR3 region has 14 residues. CDR1 and CDR2 from the germline V gene are SGHNT and YENEEA. Full variable domain (outside the CDR3, taken from reference TRBV11-3 and TRBJ1-1): EAGVVQSPRYKIIEKKQPVAFWCNPISGHNTLYWYLQNLGQGPELLIRYENEEAVDDSQLPKDRFSAERLKGVDSTLKIQPAELGDSAVYLCASPGTGETTEAFFGQGTRLTVV.

V usage is TRBV12-5 and J usage is TRBJ2-3; D unresolved. CDR3 length: 14 amino acids. The V gene lost 5 bases and the J gene lost 3 bases, with 12 bases spanning the gap. Germline V gene data show CDR1 as LGHNT and CDR2 as FRNRAP. This CDR3 reads CASGLSTPTDTQYF. CDR3 bases: TGTGCTAGTGGTCTTTCGACTCCTACAGATACGCAGTATTTT.

This clone appeared a few times. The V call is TRBV2, the J call TRBJ1-2; 7 bases align to TRBD1. The CDR3 spans 14 residues. CDR1 is SNHLY and CDR2 is FYNNEI in the germline V gene. Trimming took 7 bases from V and 4 from J; bases not matched to a gene: 9. The CDR3 here is CASTPTGEIYGYTF. DNA of the CDR3: TGTGCCAGCACCCCAACAGGGGAGATCTATGGCTACACCTTC.

The V and J genes are TRBV27 and TRBJ2-1, with 8 bases that match TRBD2. There are 14 residues in the CDR3. Losses at the gene ends were 8 bases for V and 4 bases for J; bases not matched to a gene: 7. The germline V gene has CDR1 MNHEY and CDR2 SMNVEV (reference sequence). CDR3 DNA: TGTGCCAGCTCCGAGAGCGGGAGTTACAATGAGCAGTTCTTC. It codes for CASSESGSYNEQFF.

The CDR3: CASSLTGGEAPEDEAFF. CDR3 nucleotide sequence: TGTGCCAGCAGTTTGACAGGGGGCGAGGCACCGGAGGATGAAGCTTTCTTT. The V call is TRBV13, the J call TRBJ1-1; 10 positions match TRBD1. V trimming: 6 bases; J trimming: 7 bases; junction bases outside the gene matches: 17. Germline V gives CDR1 PRHDT, CDR2 FYEKMQ (reference sequence). This CDR3 comprises 17 residues.

This clone was recorded only once. The rearrangement links TRBV4-1 to TRBJ2-6, with TRBD1 identical over 7 bases. The germline V gene has CDR1 MGHRA and CDR2 YSYEKL. This CDR3 comprises 20 residues. V shed 1 base, J shed 2 bases, and the junction held 14 bases outside the gene matches. CDR3 nucleotide sequence: TGCGCCAGCAGCCAAGGTCGCGTTGTAGGGGGCTTCACTGGGGCCAACGTCCTGACTTTC. Amino acids: CASSQGRVVGGFTGANVLTF.

This clone has just one count. This chain connects TRBV2 to TRBJ1-2; TRBD1 agrees at 7 bases. CDR1 SNHLY and CDR2 FYNNEI come from the germline V gene. Germline trimming cut 6 bases from V and 0 bases from J; bases unmatched to any gene: 19. The CDR3 length is 19 residues. The DNA of the CDR3 is TGTGCCAGCAGAAAGCCCCAAGGACAGGTCCGAAGGGCTAACTATGGCTACACCTTC. Amino acids: CASRKPQGQVRRANYGYTF.

The chain uses TRBV6-5 and TRBJ2-7, with a tentative D call TRBD1 (5 bases). Trimming shortened V by 6 bases and J by 6 bases, and 21 bases separated the two germline ends. The CDR3 loop spans 15 amino acids. CDR1 MNHEY and CDR2 SVGAGI come from the germline V gene. In DNA, the CDR3 is TGTGCCAGCAGCCCAGGACCTCAGGGATTCGGCGAGCAGTACTTC. This translates into CASSPGPQGFGEQYF.

The chain joins TRBV19 to TRBJ2-2; TRBD2 matches 14 bases. This CDR3 has 18 residues. With V trimmed by 1 base and J by 0 bases, 1 base remained unmatched. Germline CDR1 LNHDA, CDR2 SQIVND (reference sequence). CDR3 sequence reads: CASSIGGLAGANTGELFF. The CDR3, as DNA: TGTGCCAGTAGTATAGGGGGACTAGCGGGAGCGAACACCGGGGAGCTGTTTTTT. Variable domain in full (rest from reference TRBV19 and TRBJ2-2): DGGITQSPKYLFRKEGQNVTLSCEQNLNHDAMYWYRQDPGQGLRLIYYSQIVNDFQKGDIAEGYSVSREKKESFPLTVTSAQKNPTAFYLCASSIGGLAGANTGELFFGEGSRLTVL.

The chain combines TRBV28 with TRBJ2-1; D might be TRBD1 (7 bases). V was clipped by 9 bases and J by 7 bases, with 16 bases between them. This CDR3 spans 13 amino acids. The V gene's germline CDR1 is MDHEN and CDR2 SYDVKM. This CDR3 reads CASREQGRNEQFF. The DNA of the CDR3 is TGTGCCAGTAGGGAACAGGGGAGGAATGAGCAGTTCTTC.

The V and J genes are TRBV10-3 and TRBJ2-2; TRBD1 matches at 12 bases. The CDR3 runs to 15 residues. CDR1 is ENHRY and CDR2 is SYGVKD in the germline V gene. After removal of 4 bases from V and 6 bases from J, the junction contained 3 bases not matched to a gene. Here the CDR3 DNA reads TGTGCCATCAGTGGTGGGACAGGGGGCTCCGGGGAGCTGTTTTTT. Translation: CAISGGTGGSGELFF.